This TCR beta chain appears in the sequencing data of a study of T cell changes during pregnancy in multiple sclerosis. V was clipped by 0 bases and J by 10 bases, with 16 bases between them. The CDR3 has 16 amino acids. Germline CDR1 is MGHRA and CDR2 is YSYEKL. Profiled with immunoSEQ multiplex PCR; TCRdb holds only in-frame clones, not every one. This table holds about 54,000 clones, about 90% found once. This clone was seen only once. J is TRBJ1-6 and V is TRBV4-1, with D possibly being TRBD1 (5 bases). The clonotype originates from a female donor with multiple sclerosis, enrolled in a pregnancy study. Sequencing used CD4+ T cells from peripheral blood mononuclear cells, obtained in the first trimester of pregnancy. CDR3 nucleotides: TGCGCCAGCAGCCAAGATTCAGCAGGGCTTGGGTCACCCCTCCACTTT. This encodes CASSQDSAGLGSPLHF.